Each of the 20 T cell receptor beta chains below was sequenced from the same sample in a study of regulatory T cells in long-lasting Graves disease. Regarding time point: persistent/refractory GD, antithyroid drugs over 5 years with positive TRAb. Preparation of the TCR library used RNA extracted from PBMCs. For TCR beta, libraries came from iRepertoire HTBI primers and Arm-PCR of CDR3 regions. TCRdb reprocessed the multiplex PCR reads via MiXCR and lists one record per CDR3 protein. Of hundreds of thousands of distinct CDR3 sequences listed, about a fifth were seen once; the top ten hold 6.5% to 9%. The source material was peripheral blood mononuclear cells (PBMCs), sampled when the disease was refractory, from a patient treated with antithyroid drugs. These receptors were taken from a female donor with Graves disease.

The rearrangement joins TRBV6-1 to TRBJ1-6; 9 bases agree with TRBD1. CDR1 is MNHNS and CDR2 is SASEGT in the germline V gene. The junction had 13 bases not matched to a gene; V was cut back by 7 bases and J by 9 bases. The CDR3 has 16 residues. The CDR3 DNA follows: TGTGCCAGCAAGAAACTTACCGGGACAGGGAGTTCACCCCTCCACTTT. It codes for CASKKLTGTGSSPLHF.

A few counts support this clonotype. The V gene is TRBV7-2, the J gene TRBJ2-7; the match to TRBD2 covers 8 bases. The CDR3 loop spans 16 amino acids. J was trimmed by 7 bases and V by 3 bases; bases with no gene match: 14. Germline V CDR1 and CDR2: SGHTA, FQGNSA. The CDR3 loop is CASSFHFGAGAKEQYF. The CDR3 DNA reads as TGTGCCAGCAGCTTCCACTTTGGAGCGGGAGCCAAAGAGCAGTACTTC.

This clonotype was recorded many times. The chain's CDR3 is CSARVPAGGIYNEQFF. The CDR3, as DNA: TGCAGTGCTCGTGTCCCGGCGGGAGGGATCTACAATGAGCAGTTCTTC. V is TRBV20-1 and J is TRBJ2-1; the match to TRBD2 covers 9 bases. The CDR3 consists of 16 residues. Losses at the gene ends were 5 bases for V and 3 bases for J; bases not matched to a gene: 11. Germline V gene sequence: CDR1 DFQATT, CDR2 SNEGSKA (reference sequence).

This clonotype showed up just a few times. The rearrangement joins TRBV7-9 to TRBJ2-5; a weak D match, TRBD1 (6 bases). Germline assignment: CDR1 SEHNR and CDR2 FQNEAQ (reference sequence). CDR3 length: 14 amino acids. Trimming stripped 6 bases from V and 3 bases from J, with 14 bases between. The CDR3 region is CASSRGQIKETQYF. Written as DNA, the CDR3 is TGTGCCAGCAGTCGCGGACAGATCAAAGAGACCCAGTACTTC.

This clonotype was detected a few times. V and J are TRBV7-9 and TRBJ2-7; D ambiguous. V dropped 1 base and J dropped 0 bases, with 7 bases sitting between them. This CDR3 spans 14 amino acids. Germline values: CDR1 SEHNR, CDR2 FQNEAQ (reference sequence). The CDR3 region has the DNA TGTGCCAGCAGCTTAGATGGGTACTCCTACGAGCAGTACTTC. It translates to CASSLDGYSYEQYF.

With respect to this clonotype: This clone may be a read error of a much larger clone one base away. V and J are TRBV3-1 and TRBJ2-5, with D unclear. This CDR3 is built from 11 residues. Germline V gene data show CDR1 as LGHDT and CDR2 as YNNKEL (reference sequence). V lost 0 bases, J lost 7 bases, and 3 bases lay in between. The CDR3 region has the DNA TGTGCCAGCAGCCAAGAAGGGACCCAGTACTTC. Translated: CASSQEGTQYF.

This chain joins TRBV20-1 and TRBJ1-1; D gene uncertain. Per the germline V gene, CDR1 is DFQATT and CDR2 is SNEGSKA (reference sequence). CDR3 length: 15 amino acids. The ends were cut back, 2 bases at V and 8 bases at J, with 21 bases in the middle. CDR3 sequence: CSARSGSVPWPEAFF. The CDR3 DNA sequence: TGCAGTGCTAGAAGCGGGAGTGTCCCCTGGCCCGAAGCTTTCTTT.

Notes on this clonotype: The junction does not match germline at one end; this may be a read error. The V and J genes are TRBV5-6 and TRBJ2-7, with D maybe TRBD2 (6 bases). Germline V gene sequence: CDR1 SGHDT, CDR2 YYEEEE. The CDR3 sequence is 15 residues long. The CDR3 nucleotides read TGTGCCGGCAGCTTGGGGGGAGTGGGCACCTACGAGCAGTACTTC. Translated: CAGSLGGVGTYEQYF.

This clonotype appeared a few times. The rearrangement joins TRBV7-2 to TRBJ2-2; the D gene is possibly TRBD2 (5 bases). V was pared by 5 bases and J by 1 base, with 14 bases between. The CDR3 consists of 16 residues. Germline loops: CDR1 SGHTA, CDR2 FQGNSA. The DNA for the CDR3 is TGTGCCAGCAGCCTCTCAATTAGCGAGAACACCGGGGAGCTGTTTTTT. Protein: CASSLSISENTGELFF.

This clonotype occurred a few times. This chain links TRBV10-3 with TRBJ2-2; D unclear. This CDR3 spans 14 amino acids. The ends were cut back, 4 bases at V and 0 bases at J, with 6 bases in the middle. In germline, CDR1 is ENHRY, CDR2 SYGVKD. The CDR3 sequence is CAISGHTNTGELFF. CDR3 in DNA: TGTGCCATCAGTGGACATACGAACACCGGGGAGCTGTTTTTT.

At least ten counts were recorded for this clonotype. The V call is TRBV5-1, the J call TRBJ1-1; D might be TRBD1 (6 bases). The V gene's germline CDR1 is SGHRS and CDR2 YFSETQ. The CDR3 is 17 residues long. Between the trimmed V and J ends, which lost 3 bases and 0 bases, there was a span of 18 bases. In nucleotides, the CDR3 is TGCGCCAGCAGCTCTCTGTTTCAAGGGGGAATGAACACTGAAGCTTTCTTT. Amino acid sequence: CASSSLFQGGMNTEAFF.

The rearrangement joins TRBV7-9 to TRBJ2-7, with 15 bases lining up with TRBD2. Germline V gene sequence: CDR1 SEHNR, CDR2 FQNEAQ (reference sequence). This CDR3 has 16 residues. V was clipped by 4 bases and J by 0 bases; unmatched bases: 1. CDR3 nucleotides: TGTGCCAGCAGCTGGGGACTAGCGGGAGGCTCCTACGAGCAGTACTTC. It encodes CASSWGLAGGSYEQYF. Full variable domain (outside the CDR3, taken from reference TRBV7-9 and TRBJ2-7): DTGVSQNPRHKITKRGQNVTFRCDPISEHNRLYWYRQTLGQGPEFLTYFQNEAQLEKSRLLSDRFSAERPKGSFSTLEIQRTEQGDSAMYLCASSWGLAGGSYEQYFGPGTRLTVT.

The rearrangement links TRBV20-1 to TRBJ2-7, with D possibly TRBD1 on 5 matching bases. This CDR3 region has 15 residues. V lost 1 base and J 0 bases, leaving 13 bases between the germline ends. Germline V gene data show CDR1 as DFQATT and CDR2 as SNEGSKA (reference sequence). Written as DNA, the CDR3 is TGCAGTGCTAGAGTGCTTCAGGGCCTCTCCTACGAGCAGTACTTC. Encoded protein: CSARVLQGLSYEQYF.

This clonotype was observed a few times. This chain uses TRBV6-5 with TRBJ1-1; 11 bases align to TRBD1. The CDR3 has 16 amino acids. Trimming removed 2 bases from V and 5 bases from J; junction bases left unmatched: 7. Germline V gene data show CDR1 as MNHEY and CDR2 as SVGAGI. Written as DNA, the CDR3 is TGTGCCAGCAGTTACACCGGACAGGGGGCCCCAACTGAAGCTTTCTTT. Translation: CASSYTGQGAPTEAFF.

This clonotype was seen ten or more times. At one end, the junction sequence differs from germline, possibly due to a read error. This chain joins TRBV7-9 and TRBJ1-6; 10 bases agree with TRBD1. Germline V lookup: CDR1 SEHNR, CDR2 FQNEAQ (reference sequence). The CDR3 totals 17 residues. The CDR3 reads CASSPGTGEKWHSPLHF. The CDR3 DNA sequence: TGCGCCAGCAGCCCGGGGACAGGGGAAAAGTGGCATTCACCCCTCCACTTT.

This clonotype was detected many times. Written as DNA, the CDR3 is TGTGCCAGCAGCTCCCGACCCCAGGGTATAGGCAATCAGCCCCAGCATTTT. As protein: CASSSRPQGIGNQPQHF. The J gene is TRBJ1-5, the V gene TRBV7-2, with a tentative D call TRBD1 (5 bases). The CDR3 is made up of 17 amino acids. The germline V gene encodes CDR1 SGHTA and CDR2 FQGNSA. V was cut by 4 bases and J by 2 bases, with 18 bases left in between.

The rearrangement uses TRBV7-9 and TRBJ2-2; 9 positions match TRBD1. Germline CDR1 is SEHNR and CDR2 is FQNEAQ (reference sequence). The junction had 10 bases not matched to a gene; V was cut back by 2 bases and J by 3 bases. There are 18 residues in the CDR3. The chain's CDR3 is CASSLWIVQGADTGELFF. The CDR3 DNA is TGTGCCAGCAGCTTATGGATCGTACAGGGGGCCGACACCGGGGAGCTGTTTTTT.

Worth noting for this clonotype: A read error may account for a junction end that differs from germline. The chain joins TRBV10-3 to TRBJ2-3, with 9 bases aligning to TRBD2. There are 15 residues in the CDR3. The germline V gene has CDR1 ENHRY and CDR2 SYGVKD. The CDR3 region is CATQASGAGTDTQYF. The CDR3 DNA reads as TGTGCCACCCAAGCTAGCGGGGCCGGCACAGATACACAGTATTTT.

The chain links TRBV19 to TRBJ2-2; no clear D. The CDR3 runs to 16 residues. V dropped 3 bases and J dropped 7 bases, with 18 bases sitting between them. From germline, CDR1 is LNHDA and CDR2 SQIVND (reference sequence). The CDR3 loop is CASSIGPATPFGELFF. CDR3 DNA: TGTGCCAGTAGTATCGGACCCGCGACCCCATTCGGGGAGCTGTTTTTT.

The gene calls are TRBV20-1 and TRBJ1-1; the D is unclear. The CDR3 is 14 amino acids. CDR1 and CDR2 from the germline V gene are DFQATT and SNEGSKA (reference sequence). The V and J ends lost 3 bases and 3 bases respectively, with 14 bases between them. As DNA, the CDR3 is TGCAGTGCTAGGGCCCGTGAAGGGTACACTGAAGCTTTCTTT. The encoded protein is CSARAREGYTEAFF.